Below, 24 T cell receptor beta chains from the same sample are listed, as sequenced in a study of shared clonotypes between healthy human individuals. Measured with immunoSEQ multiplex PCR; TCRdb has only the in-frame clones, and not every one. Of about 2.1 million clones in the sample, just under 95% were seen once. Terminally differentiated effector memory CD45RA+ cells were left out of the naive CD8 fraction, which was CD45RO-negative and positively selected for CCR7. The sequencing sample was made of naive CD8+ T cells from PBMCs. Receptors originate from a man between 18 and 35 years old in good health. Some clones in this sample may be carry-over from other donors' samples.

J is TRBJ1-2 and V is TRBV6-6; D is possibly TRBD1 (6 bases). CDR3 length: 15 residues. V was clipped by 5 bases and J by 3 bases, with 16 bases between them. Germline assignment: CDR1 MNHNY and CDR2 SVGAGI (reference sequence). CDR3 nucleotides: TGTGCCAGCAGTCCGCAATCGGACAGTTACTATGGCTACACCTTC. The encoded protein is CASSPQSDSYYGYTF.

The chain combines TRBV5-1 with TRBJ2-5; 7 bases align to TRBD1. Looked up from germline, CDR1 is SGHRS and CDR2 is YFSETQ. The CDR3 covers 14 residues. J lost 3 bases, V lost 3 bases, and 5 bases had no gene match. The CDR3 spells CASSYLDREETQYF. The CDR3 DNA sequence: TGCGCCAGCAGCTACCTTGACAGGGAAGAGACCCAGTACTTC.

The CDR3 here is CASSEVQGASGANVLTF. The CDR3 DNA follows: TGTGCCAGCAGTGAAGTACAGGGGGCTTCTGGGGCCAACGTCCTGACTTTC. This chain uses TRBV2 with TRBJ2-6; 9 positions agree with TRBD1. V was pared by 1 base and J by 1 base, with 2 bases of the junction left unmatched. This CDR3 region has 17 residues. The germline V gene encodes CDR1 SNHLY and CDR2 FYNNEI.

The chain couples TRBV6-4 to TRBJ2-2; 8 bases map to TRBD2. This CDR3 is 16 amino acids long. CDR1 MRHNA and CDR2 SNTAGT come from the germline V gene. J gave up 3 bases and V 6 bases, and 9 bases lay outside the gene matches. Here the CDR3 reads CASSAGLADHTGELFF. The DNA of the CDR3 is TGTGCCAGCAGCGCAGGACTAGCAGACCACACCGGGGAGCTGTTTTTT.

In nucleotides, the CDR3 is TGTGCCAGCAGCTTGAGTATAGACCTCGCAACTAATGAAAAACTGTTTTTT. Translation: CASSLSIDLATNEKLFF. This rearrangement joins TRBV5-6 to TRBJ1-4; D unresolved. V lost 1 base, J lost 0 bases, and 13 bases lay in between. The CDR3 is 17 residues long. The germline gives CDR1 SGHDT, CDR2 YYEEEE.

The V call is TRBV28, the J call TRBJ2-7, with D perhaps matching TRBD1 or TRBD2 (5 bases each). The V gene lost 7 bases and the J gene lost 4 bases, with 17 bases spanning the gap. The germline gives CDR1 MDHEN, CDR2 SYDVKM. The CDR3 loop spans 14 amino acids. The CDR3 DNA follows: TGTGCCAGCAAACCGGGACCGGAATTTTACGAGCAGTACTTC. Translated, it gives CASKPGPEFYEQYF.

The V gene is TRBV5-1, the J gene TRBJ2-1; 9 nucleotides line up with TRBD2. The germline V gene encodes CDR1 SGHRS and CDR2 YFSETQ. The CDR3 contains 15 residues. With 4 bases clipped from V and 14 bases from J, the junction kept 16 bases outside the gene matches. CDR3 DNA: TGCGCCAGCAGCATGTACCCACAAGCGGGAGGTATGGAGTTCTTC. Translating gives CASSMYPQAGGMEFF.

The rearrangement links TRBV5-1 to TRBJ2-3, with D perhaps matching TRBD1 (6 bases). V was cut by 4 bases and J by 1 base, with 25 bases left in between. Germline V lookup: CDR1 SGHRS, CDR2 YFSETQ. The CDR3 has 19 amino acids. This CDR3 is CASSPPKVGSGHRTDTQYF. In DNA form, the CDR3 reads TGCGCCAGCAGCCCGCCAAAAGTCGGATCGGGACACCGCACAGATACGCAGTATTTT.

V and J are TRBV5-6 and TRBJ2-5; 7 nucleotides match TRBD1. Germline assignment: CDR1 SGHDT and CDR2 YYEEEE. The trim removed 1 base at V and 3 bases at J, leaving 0 bases unmatched. The CDR3 consists of 13 residues. Here the CDR3 reads CASSLTGEETQYF. The CDR3 DNA follows: TGTGCCAGCAGCTTGACAGGGGAAGAGACCCAGTACTTC.

The V call is TRBV6-5, the J call TRBJ2-7; 12 nucleotides align to TRBD2. Germline CDR1 reads MNHEY; CDR2 reads SVGAGI. The CDR3 covers 15 residues. The junction had 7 bases not matched to a gene; V was cut back by 6 bases and J by 4 bases. The CDR3 loop reads CASSEGLAGSYEQYF. As DNA, the CDR3 is TGTGCCAGCAGCGAGGGACTAGCGGGCTCTTACGAGCAGTACTTC.

The chain carries TRBV15 and TRBJ2-2; D unresolved. Germline V gene lookup returns CDR1 LNHNV and CDR2 YYDKDF (reference sequence). This CDR3 is 12 amino acids long. Trimming pared 6 bases from V and 8 bases from J, leaving 10 bases between. DNA for the CDR3: TGTGCCACCAGAGAGGTGGGTGGGGAGCTGTTTTTT. Translating gives CATREVGGELFF.

The chain combines TRBV10-3 with TRBJ2-2; 10 nucleotides align to TRBD1. The junction had 3 bases not matched to a gene; V was cut back by 1 base and J by 1 base. From germline, CDR1 is ENHRY and CDR2 SYGVKD. The CDR3 contains 17 residues. The CDR3 reads CAISELGQGRNTGELFF. DNA of the CDR3: TGTGCCATCAGTGAGTTGGGACAGGGGCGGAACACCGGGGAGCTGTTTTTT.

This chain links TRBV4-1 with TRBJ2-1, with TRBD2 matching 13 bases. Looked up from germline, CDR1 is MGHRA and CDR2 is YSYEKL. CDR3 size: 16 residues. V dropped 2 bases and J dropped 9; count of bases not matched to a gene: 7. The DNA of the CDR3 is TGCGCCAGCAGCCAACCACTAGCGGGAGGGCCAGGTGAGCAGTTCTTC. Translated: CASSQPLAGGPGEQFF.

With respect to this clone: Other DNA variants within this sample encode the same CDR3. V gene TRBV28 combines with J gene TRBJ2-7; perhaps TRBD1 as D (5 bases). V was cut by 1 base and J by 1 base, with 8 bases left in between. Germline CDR1 MDHEN, CDR2 SYDVKM. This CDR3 region has 14 residues. CDR3 DNA sequence: TGTGCCAGCAGTTTATATGACAGTTCCTACGAGCAGTACTTC. As protein: CASSLYDSSYEQYF.

This chain uses TRBV11-3 with TRBJ2-2; the D gene is possibly TRBD1 (6 bases). This CDR3 comprises 15 residues. Germline V gives CDR1 SGHNT, CDR2 YENEEA. Trimming left V 4 bases short and J 3 bases short, with 12 bases between. Here the CDR3 DNA reads TGTGCCAGCAGCTCGCACAGGGATTACACCGGGGAGCTGTTTTTT. Protein sequence: CASSSHRDYTGELFF.

This chain connects TRBV10-3 to TRBJ1-2; the D is unclear. The CDR3 loop spans 14 amino acids. Germline V lookup: CDR1 ENHRY, CDR2 SYGVKD. The germline V and J ends were trimmed by 3 bases and 0 bases, with 8 bases remaining between them. CDR3 amino acids: CAISDSAANYGYTF. The CDR3 DNA reads TGTGCCATCAGTGATTCAGCAGCTAACTATGGCTACACCTTC.

A single count supports this clone. This rearrangement joins TRBV4-3 to TRBJ2-2, with 7 bases lining up with TRBD2. The ends lost 0 bases at V and 4 bases at J; junction bases unmatched: 20. Germline-derived CDR1 and CDR2 are LGHNA and YSLEER. The CDR3 sequence is 21 residues long. The CDR3 loop reads CASSQDAWGTPGGIGTGELFF. CDR3 in DNA: TGCGCCAGCAGCCAAGACGCTTGGGGGACTCCGGGAGGTATCGGCACCGGGGAGCTGTTTTTT.

The chain is built from TRBV7-9 and TRBJ2-3; 11 bases fit TRBD2. The CDR3 runs 16 residues. Germline CDR1 and CDR2: SEHNR and FQNEAQ (reference sequence). Losses at the gene ends were 3 bases for V and 5 bases for J; bases not matched to a gene: 7. In DNA form, the CDR3 reads TGTGCCAGCAGCTTCCGACTAGCGGGACTTGAAGATACGCAGTATTTT. Translated: CASSFRLAGLEDTQYF.

The V call is TRBV6-5, the J call TRBJ1-1; no definite D call. This CDR3 is 15 amino acids long. The V end was cut by 5 bases, the J end by 1 base, with 14 bases between. Germline V CDR1 and CDR2: MNHEY, SVGAGI. The CDR3 DNA reads TGTGCCAGCAGTAAACTCCTGGGCCAGAACACTGAAGCTTTCTTT. This codes for CASSKLLGQNTEAFF.

This clone was seen just once. The gene calls are TRBV19 and TRBJ1-5; D gene unclear. V was trimmed by 3 bases and J by 0 bases, leaving 9 bases between them. Germline values: CDR1 LNHDA, CDR2 SQIVND (reference sequence). The CDR3 runs to 15 residues. The CDR3 nucleotides read TGTGCCAGTAGTATGGAAGGGCTTAGCAATCAGCCCCAGCATTTT. It codes for CASSMEGLSNQPQHF.

This clone was seen a single time. The chain recombines TRBV4-3 with TRBJ2-7, with a weak D call TRBD2 (6 bases). V gave up 2 bases and J gave up 0 bases, with 11 bases separating them. From germline, CDR1 is LGHNA and CDR2 YSLEER. The CDR3 has 15 amino acids. The CDR3 coding sequence is TGCGCCAGCAGCCAACGTCGGGAGAGCTCCTACGAGCAGTACTTC. This gives the protein CASSQRRESSYEQYF.

The chain is built from TRBV7-9 and TRBJ1-1, with D maybe TRBD1 (5 bases). The CDR3 covers 15 residues. The germline V gene has CDR1 SEHNR and CDR2 FQNEAQ (reference sequence). V lost 7 bases and J lost 8, with 23 bases in between. CDR3 sequence (DNA): TGTGCCAGCACCACCGAGGGGATGGCTCAAAACGAAGCTTTCTTT. It encodes CASTTEGMAQNEAFF.

The rearrangement uses TRBV28 and TRBJ2-1, with 8 bases lining up with TRBD2. CDR1 is MDHEN and CDR2 is SYDVKM in the germline V gene. The ends lost 7 bases at V and 7 bases at J; junction bases unmatched: 15. The CDR3 extends over 16 amino acids. CDR3 sequence: CASTPQPPGGWNEQFF. The CDR3 region has the DNA TGTGCCAGCACCCCCCAACCGCCGGGGGGGTGGAATGAGCAGTTCTTC.

The chain recombines TRBV6-1 with TRBJ1-1; 9 positions agree with TRBD1. Trimming cost V 6 bases and J 5 bases; bases outside gene matches: 7. Germline values: CDR1 MNHNS, CDR2 SASEGT. This CDR3 has 14 residues. The CDR3 sequence is CASRGTGRVTEAFF. Written as DNA, the CDR3 is TGTGCCAGCAGAGGGACAGGGAGGGTAACTGAAGCTTTCTTT.